A single sample gave rise to the 9 T cell receptor beta chains below, sequenced in a study of T-cell memory formation after mild COVID-19. Via MiXCR, TCRdb re-called the 5' RACE reads, giving one row per CDR3 protein. The table lists about 290,000 distinct CDR3 sequences, around a sixth of them singletons. The sample was PBMCs or a T cell subset sorted from them (not recorded which). The receptors derive from a man between 18 and 35 years old who had mild COVID-19 (a few samples of this study predate the infection). Cell type and time point are not known.

There are many counts of this clonotype. This chain uses TRBV12-3 or TRBV12-4 with TRBJ2-3; the D is unclear. Trimming shortened V by 2 bases and J by 2 bases, and 5 bases separated the two germline ends. CDR3 size: 13 residues. The CDR3 DNA reads as TGTGCCAGCAGTTTACTAGTCACAGATACGCAGTATTTT. This codes for CASSLLVTDTQYF.

The J gene is TRBJ2-7, the V gene TRBV20-1, with D unclear. This CDR3 is built from 13 residues. In germline, CDR1 is DFQATT, CDR2 SNEGSKA (reference sequence). V dropped 1 base and J dropped 7 bases, with 14 bases sitting between them. CDR3 nucleotides: TGCAGTGCTAGAGGCACGGTGGTCGAGGAGCAGTACTTC. Protein sequence: CSARGTVVEEQYF.

This clonotype has only a few counts. This chain uses TRBV3-1 with TRBJ2-7, with 9 bases lining up with TRBD2. This CDR3 has 18 residues. In germline, CDR1 is LGHDT, CDR2 YNNKEL (reference sequence). V shed 2 bases and J 0 bases; nucleotides not matched to a gene: 11. The CDR3 nucleotides are TGTGCCAGCAGCCAACTATATGCGACTAGCGGTATCTCCTACGAGCAGTACGTC. Amino acids: CASSQLYATSGISYEQYV.

A few counts support this clonotype. The V call is TRBV10-3, the J call TRBJ1-4; 9 bases line up with TRBD1. This CDR3 comprises 14 residues. V shed 6 bases, J shed 4 bases, and the junction held 3 bases outside the gene matches. Germline V gives CDR1 ENHRY, CDR2 SYGVKD. The CDR3 sequence: CAIRQGALNEKLFF. CDR3 DNA: TGTGCCATCAGACAGGGGGCCCTTAATGAAAAACTGTTTTTT.

This clonotype turned up a few times. The chain carries TRBV29-1 and TRBJ1-5, with D perhaps TRBD1 (5 bases). Germline V gene lookup returns CDR1 SQVTM and CDR2 ANQGSEA. The V gene lost 2 bases and the J gene lost 12 bases, with 11 bases spanning the gap. This CDR3 comprises 11 residues. The chain's CDR3 is CSVEQAGGQHF. The DNA for the CDR3 is TGCAGCGTTGAACAAGCCGGGGGCCAGCATTTT.

In its sample, this clonotype was seen many times. The chain links TRBV5-4 to TRBJ1-2; D is unresolved. The CDR3 has 13 amino acids. CDR1 is SGHNT and CDR2 is YYREEE in the germline V gene (reference sequence). Trimming removed 0 bases at V and 4 bases at J, with 7 bases between. The DNA for the CDR3 is TGTGCCAGCAGCTTGGATAGAATCTATGGCTACACCTTC. Translated: CASSLDRIYGYTF. Complete variable domain (other parts from reference TRBV5-4 and TRBJ1-2): ETGVTQSPTHLIKTRGQQVTLRCSSQSGHNTVSWYQQALGQGPQFIFQYYREEENGRGNFPPRFSGLQFPNYSSELNVNALELDDSALYLCASSLDRIYGYTFGSGTRLTVV.

This clonotype was seen a handful of times. The chain carries TRBV12-3 or TRBV12-4 and TRBJ1-2; TRBD1 matches at 9 bases. J was trimmed by 9 bases and V by 7 bases; bases with no gene match: 12. The CDR3 runs to 14 residues. The CDR3 loop is CASTMRDRAPRYTF. The CDR3 DNA reads as TGTGCCAGCACCATGAGGGACAGGGCCCCCCGCTACACCTTC.

V usage is TRBV5-1 and J usage is TRBJ2-3, with D tentatively TRBD1 or TRBD2 (5 bases each). V gave up 7 bases and J gave up 3 bases, with 12 bases separating them. The CDR3 consists of 13 residues. Germline-derived CDR1 and CDR2 are SGHRS and YFSETQ. Here the CDR3 DNA reads TGCGCCAGCGGAGAGGGGTGGACAGATACGCAGTATTTT. This translates into CASGEGWTDTQYF.

The genes are TRBV18 and TRBJ1-2; D is uncertain. The CDR3 spans 13 residues. Trimming stripped 6 bases from V and 4 bases from J, with 12 bases between. From germline, CDR1 is KGHSH and CDR2 LQKENI. The CDR3 coding sequence is TGTGCCAGCTCGCAATCTGGGATCTATGGCTACACCTTC. This gives the protein CASSQSGIYGYTF.